The 20 T cell receptor beta chains given below trace back to one sample, sequenced in a study of early T cells in non-severe SARS-CoV-2 infection. TCRdb re-called the 5' RACE reads through MiXCR, storing one row per CDR3 protein. Of 100,000 to 150,000 distinct CDR3 sequences in the sample, approximately 15% were seen once. Specimen: whole blood. The receptors here all came from an adult who was a healthcare worker with PCR-confirmed SARS-CoV-2 infection or an uninfected control (not recorded which).

This clonotype showed up just a few times. The V and J genes are TRBV29-1 and TRBJ1-1; D uncertain. This CDR3 is 12 amino acids long. Germline V gene lookup returns CDR1 SQVTM and CDR2 ANQGSEA. V lost 6 bases and J lost 1, with 9 bases in between. The CDR3 protein is CSVMRPNTEAFF. The DNA for the CDR3 is TGCAGCGTAATGAGGCCGAACACTGAAGCTTTCTTT.

This chain uses TRBV5-6 with TRBJ2-7, with D unclear. Germline values: CDR1 SGHDT, CDR2 YYEEEE. This CDR3 is 13 amino acids long. V lost 1 base and J lost 5, with 10 bases in between. The CDR3 DNA reads TGTGCCAGCAGCTTGTTTTGGGGTAACGAGCAGTACTTC. Translated, it gives CASSLFWGNEQYF.

The CDR3 is CASSPLAGGRVSYNEQFF. CDR3 nucleotides: TGTGCCAGCAGCCCGCTAGCGGGGGGCCGTGTTTCCTACAATGAGCAGTTCTTC. The chain combines TRBV27 with TRBJ2-1, with 11 positions matching TRBD2. V lost 6 bases, J lost 1 base, and 11 bases stayed unmatched. This CDR3 is 18 amino acids long. The germline V gene has CDR1 MNHEY and CDR2 SMNVEV (reference sequence).

Of note for this clonotype: The germline gene is not matched at one end of the junction; a read error may be the cause. V is TRBV9 and J is TRBJ1-2; maybe TRBD1 (6 bases). Per germline, CDR1 SGDLS and CDR2 YYNGEE. The CDR3 totals 14 residues. This chain's CDR3 is CATSPSGTNYGYTF. CDR3 DNA: TGTGCCACCAGCCCCTCCGGGACAAACTATGGCTACACCTTC. Based on the CDR3 plus reference TRBV9 and TRBJ1-2, the full variable domain is DSGVTQTPKHLITATGQRVTLRCSPRSGDLSVYWYQQSLDQGLQFLIQYYNGEERAKGNILERFSAQQFPDLHSELNLSSLELGDSALYFCATSPSGTNYGYTFGSGTRLTVV.

This clonotype was detected many times. The rearrangement joins TRBV5-1 to TRBJ1-4; 7 bases agree with TRBD1. The trim removed 1 base at V and 8 bases at J, leaving 5 bases unmatched. CDR3 length: 14 residues. Germline values: CDR1 SGHRS, CDR2 YFSETQ. The CDR3 bases are TGCGCCAGCAGCTTGAAACAGGGGCGAGAAAAACTGTTTTTT. It yields the protein CASSLKQGREKLFF. Looking up the rest from reference TRBV5-1 and TRBJ1-4 gives the full variable domain: KAGVTQTPRYLIKTRGQQVTLSCSPISGHRSVSWYQQTPGQGLQFLFEYFSETQRNKGNFPGRFSGRQFSNSRSEMNVSTLELGDSALYLCASSLKQGREKLFFGSGTQLSVL.

This clonotype was counted ten times or more. This chain connects TRBV5-1 to TRBJ1-1, with TRBD1 matching over 8 bases. CDR1 is SGHRS and CDR2 is YFSETQ in the germline V gene. CDR3 length: 14 amino acids. With 4 bases clipped from V and 2 bases from J, the junction kept 4 bases outside the gene matches. The CDR3 coding sequence is TGCGCCAGCAGCCCCGGGACAGGCAACACTGAAGCTTTCTTT. Amino acid sequence: CASSPGTGNTEAFF.

This clonotype has a handful of counts. The chain combines TRBV3-1 with TRBJ2-6, with D unclear. In germline, CDR1 is LGHDT, CDR2 YNNKEL (reference sequence). Between the trimmed V and J ends, which lost 1 base and 2 bases, there was a span of 9 bases. The CDR3 is made up of 16 amino acids. DNA for the CDR3: TGTGCCAGCAGCCAAGGTTCTGTAGCTGGGGCCAACGTCCTGACTTTC. Amino acid sequence: CASSQGSVAGANVLTF.

This clonotype was observed a few times. The chain employs TRBV19 and TRBJ2-7; the match to TRBD2 covers 7 bases. The length of the CDR3 is 16 residues. Per the germline V gene, CDR1 is LNHDA and CDR2 is SQIVND (reference sequence). V lost 4 bases to trimming and J lost 0 bases; unmatched junction nucleotides: 9. CDR3 DNA sequence: TGTGCCAGTAGTAGGGTACTAGCGCGCAGCTCCTACGAGCAGTACTTC. Protein product: CASSRVLARSSYEQYF.

The rearrangement joins TRBV20-1 to TRBJ1-1; D call uncertain. V gave up 3 bases and J gave up 3 bases, with 5 bases separating them. Germline CDR1 is DFQATT and CDR2 is SNEGSKA (reference sequence). CDR3 length: 11 amino acids. This CDR3 is CSASLHTEAFF. The CDR3 coding sequence is TGCAGTGCTAGTCTGCACACTGAAGCTTTCTTT.

The chain recombines TRBV20-1 with TRBJ2-3; no reliable D call. V dropped 2 bases and J dropped 2 bases, with 5 bases sitting between them. The CDR3 extends over 12 amino acids. CDR1 is DFQATT, CDR2 SNEGSKA, per germline (reference sequence). The CDR3 nucleotides read TGCAGTGCTAGAAGACTCACAGATACGCAGTATTTT. This gives the protein CSARRLTDTQYF.

This clonotype was counted a few times. The chain links TRBV20-1 to TRBJ1-1; no clear D. The germline gives CDR1 DFQATT, CDR2 SNEGSKA (reference sequence). This CDR3 region has 13 residues. V was trimmed by 4 bases and J by 4 bases, leaving 13 bases between them. In nucleotides, the CDR3 is TGCAGTGCTAAGGAAGGGCCCGGCACTGAAGCTTTCTTT. Amino acids: CSAKEGPGTEAFF.

The CDR3 is CASSPTSRTGRNTGELFF. CDR3 sequence (DNA): TGTGCCAGCAGCCCGACTTCTCGGACAGGGAGGAACACCGGGGAGCTGTTTTTT. V is TRBV11-2 and J is TRBJ2-2; 8 bases match TRBD1. Losses at the gene ends were 5 bases for V and 1 base for J; bases not matched to a gene: 12. The CDR3 has 18 residues. The germline gives CDR1 SGHAT, CDR2 FQNNGV.

This clonotype has at least ten counts. The chain joins TRBV7-8 to TRBJ2-1, with TRBD2 as a possible D gene (6 bases). V lost 1 base, J lost 2 bases, and 9 bases lay in between. This CDR3 comprises 15 residues. Germline CDR1 and CDR2: SGHVS and FQNEAQ. In DNA form, the CDR3 reads TGTGCCAGCAGCTTAGTGGGGGGACCCTACAATGAGCAGTTCTTC. It is translated as CASSLVGGPYNEQFF.

This clonotype was seen a handful of times. The chain carries TRBV19 and TRBJ1-6; D is undetermined. CDR3 size: 14 residues. V dropped 2 bases and J dropped 8 bases, with 10 bases sitting between them. CDR1 LNHDA and CDR2 SQIVND come from the germline V gene (reference sequence). The CDR3 DNA sequence: TGTGCCAGTAGTATATGGCAGTTCCATTCACCCCTCCACTTT. Translating gives CASSIWQFHSPLHF.

The chain has TRBV19 and TRBJ1-4; D might be TRBD1 (5 bases). The CDR3 sequence is 13 residues long. V gave up 4 bases and J gave up 8 bases, with 11 bases separating them. The germline CDR1 and CDR2 sequences are LNHDA and SQIVND (reference sequence). The CDR3 nucleotides read TGTGCCAGTAGTAATGCGGGGGACGAAAAACTGTTTTTT. Translating it yields CASSNAGDEKLFF.

This clonotype appeared a few times. The V gene is TRBV10-2, the J gene TRBJ2-7; D is unresolved. Germline V lookup: CDR1 WSHSY, CDR2 SAAADI. Trimming took off 3 bases at V and 6 bases at J, with 12 bases between the two ends. The CDR3 has 13 amino acids. CDR3 sequence (DNA): TGCGCCAGCAGTGAATGGGCCCAGCGCGAGCAGTACTTC. Translated, it gives CASSEWAQREQYF.

The sample holds a few counts of this clonotype. The genes are TRBV19 and TRBJ1-5; D is possibly TRBD1 (5 bases). The CDR3 runs to 15 residues. V lost 5 bases and J lost 0, with 11 bases in between. Germline V gene lookup returns CDR1 LNHDA and CDR2 SQIVND (reference sequence). This CDR3 is CASSAGTFSNQPQHF. The CDR3 DNA reads TGTGCCAGTAGTGCCGGGACGTTTAGCAATCAGCCCCAGCATTTT.

This clonotype appeared once. The gene calls are TRBV5-6 and TRBJ2-1; TRBD2 matches 13 bases. Germline-derived CDR1 and CDR2 are SGHDT and YYEEEE. The ends lost 0 bases at V and 6 bases at J; junction bases unmatched: 3. The CDR3 loop spans 16 amino acids. CDR3 sequence (DNA): TGTGCCAGCAGCTTGGTCGGGACTAGCGGGGTCAATGAGCAGTTCTTC. Amino acid sequence: CASSLVGTSGVNEQFF.

The V call is TRBV5-1, the J call TRBJ1-6; D is ambiguous. The V gene lost 1 base and the J gene lost 9 bases, with 17 bases spanning the gap. This CDR3 has 16 amino acids. CDR1 and CDR2 from the germline V gene are SGHRS and YFSETQ. The DNA for the CDR3 is TGCGCCAGCAGCTTGAGGCCCTGGGGAGATCGTTCACCCCTCCACTTT. Translated, it gives CASSLRPWGDRSPLHF.

This clonotype occurred many times. The V gene is TRBV10-3, the J gene TRBJ2-7; D not resolved. Germline CDR1 is ENHRY and CDR2 is SYGVKD. This CDR3 has 15 residues. V was trimmed by 2 bases and J by 5 bases, leaving 16 bases between them. CDR3 nucleotide sequence: TGTGCCATCAGTGAGGGCCCAGGCAGTTTGGACGAGCAGTACTTC. The encoded protein is CAISEGPGSLDEQYF.